One sample yielded the 27 T cell receptor beta chains listed below, sequenced in a study of T cell responses to AZD1222 COVID-19 vaccine. Data came from immunoSEQ multiplex PCR; TCRdb stores just in-frame clones and leaves some out. The sample shows 100,000 to 150,000 clones, 90% of them seen only once. This specimen was peripheral blood, taken on day 0 of AZD1222 vaccination. These receptor sequences come from an adult in good health.

The chain carries TRBV6-6 and TRBJ1-1; tentative D call: TRBD1 (5 bases). Per the germline V gene, CDR1 is MNHNY and CDR2 is SVGAGI (reference sequence). The CDR3 consists of 15 residues. Trimming removed 2 bases from V and 0 bases from J, with 10 bases in between. This CDR3 reads CASSYTVGVNTEAFF. The CDR3 coding sequence is TGTGCCAGCAGTTACACTGTGGGGGTGAACACTGAAGCTTTCTTT.

The chain uses TRBV7-9 and TRBJ1-1, with no clear D. Germline CDR1 SEHNR, CDR2 FQNEAQ (reference sequence). The length of the CDR3 is 14 residues. V gave up 4 bases and J gave up 1 base, with 10 bases separating them. Written as DNA, the CDR3 is TGTGCCAGCAGCTCCCTCCGCGGGAACACTGAAGCTTTCTTT. Its protein product is CASSSLRGNTEAFF.

This chain links TRBV28 with TRBJ2-1, with TRBD1 matching 7 bases. Germline-derived CDR1 and CDR2 are MDHEN and SYDVKM. This CDR3 has 15 amino acids. V was clipped by 6 bases and J by 6 bases; unmatched bases: 11. Written as DNA, the CDR3 is TGTGCCAGCAGATCAGACAGGGTGCGATCCAATGAGCAGTTCTTC. This gives the protein CASRSDRVRSNEQFF.

The chain is built from TRBV27 and TRBJ1-5; D not certain. V lost 9 bases to trimming and J lost 0 bases, with 15 bases between them. The CDR3 sequence is 15 residues long. The V gene's germline CDR1 is MNHEY and CDR2 SMNVEV (reference sequence). The CDR3 coding sequence is TGTGCCAGTCGGGAACCCACCTATAGCAATCAGCCCCAGCATTTT. This codes for CASREPTYSNQPQHF.

The gene calls are TRBV27 and TRBJ2-5; perhaps TRBD1 as D (5 bases). The CDR3 extends over 14 amino acids. The V gene's germline CDR1 is MNHEY and CDR2 SMNVEV (reference sequence). V dropped 3 bases and J dropped 2 bases, with 10 bases sitting between them. The CDR3 protein is CASSFDSRQETQYF. The CDR3 DNA follows: TGTGCCAGCAGTTTCGACAGTCGGCAAGAGACCCAGTACTTC.

V and J are TRBV19 and TRBJ1-5, with unresolved D. V lost 3 bases and J lost 5, with 8 bases in between. CDR1 and CDR2 (germline): LNHDA, SQIVND (reference sequence). The CDR3 runs 13 residues. The CDR3 DNA sequence: TGTGCCAGTAGTATTGAGTTTGATCAGCCCCAGCATTTT. Residues: CASSIEFDQPQHF.

The rearrangement links TRBV5-1 to TRBJ2-6; TRBD1 agrees at 7 bases. Germline V gene lookup returns CDR1 SGHRS and CDR2 YFSETQ. The CDR3 runs to 15 residues. The V gene end was trimmed by 3 bases and the J gene end by 2 bases; junction bases not matched to a gene: 2. The DNA for the CDR3 is TGCGCCAGCAGCTACGACAGGGCTGGGGCCAACGTCCTGACTTTC. Protein sequence: CASSYDRAGANVLTF.

The V call is TRBV19, the J call TRBJ1-2, with TRBD1 matching 11 bases. Germline loops: CDR1 LNHDA, CDR2 SQIVND (reference sequence). There are 13 residues in the CDR3. J lost 8 bases, V lost 6 bases, and 5 bases had no gene match. CDR3 loop: CASSRDRGSGYTF. CDR3 coding DNA: TGTGCCAGTAGCCGGGACAGGGGGAGCGGCTACACCTTC.

V and J are TRBV5-1 and TRBJ2-6; D remains unclear. V lost 3 bases and J lost 4, with 14 bases in between. CDR1 is SGHRS, CDR2 YFSETQ, per germline. This CDR3 has 16 amino acids. The CDR3 spells CASSSGSGPGANVLTF. The CDR3 nucleotides read TGCGCCAGCAGCTCCGGTTCTGGGCCCGGGGCCAACGTCCTGACTTTC.

V is TRBV27 and J is TRBJ2-7; the D is unclear. From germline, CDR1 is MNHEY and CDR2 SMNVEV (reference sequence). The CDR3 extends over 20 amino acids. V was shortened by 7 bases and J by 3 bases, with 34 bases between the two germline ends. DNA for the CDR3: TGTGCCAGCATTCCCAAGACGGCTAAGACCGGAAGGCCCGTTTTCTACGAGCAGTACTTC. This gives the protein CASIPKTAKTGRPVFYEQYF.

The DNA for the CDR3 is TGTGCCAGCAGTTACCAGACCTTGGCCACTGAAGCTTTCTTT. As protein: CASSYQTLATEAFF. The rearrangement links TRBV6-2 or TRBV6-3 to TRBJ1-1; D is ambiguous. The CDR3 consists of 14 residues. V shed 2 bases and J shed 4 bases, with 11 bases lying between them. Germline CDR1 and CDR2: MNHEY and SVGEGT.

The chain carries TRBV28 and TRBJ2-7; the match to TRBD1 covers 10 bases. J gave up 6 bases and V 5 bases, and 13 bases lay outside the gene matches. The germline V gene encodes CDR1 MDHEN and CDR2 SYDVKM. This CDR3 has 16 amino acids. CDR3 nucleotides: TGTGCCAGCAGTACACCCGGGTCGGGACAGGGGTTCGAGCAGTACTTC. Its protein product is CASSTPGSGQGFEQYF.

V gene TRBV27 combines with J gene TRBJ2-6; possibly TRBD1 for D (5 bases). The V end lost 2 bases, the J end lost 2 bases, and 7 bases lay between the germline ends. This CDR3 spans 15 amino acids. Germline lookup yields CDR1 MNHEY and CDR2 SMNVEV (reference sequence). The CDR3 spells CASSLKGAGANVLTF. Written as DNA, the CDR3 is TGTGCCAGCAGTTTAAAAGGGGCTGGGGCCAACGTCCTGACTTTC.

The V and J genes are TRBV4-1 and TRBJ1-3; D is unresolved. Germline CDR1 MGHRA, CDR2 YSYEKL. V lost 3 bases to trimming and J lost 0 bases, with 6 bases between them. CDR3 length: 14 residues. CDR3 bases: TGCGCCAGCAGCCATATAAGCTCTGGAAACACCATATATTTT. Protein product: CASSHISSGNTIYF.

V is TRBV9 and J is TRBJ2-3, with D perhaps TRBD2 (6 bases). V shed 4 bases and J shed 0 bases, with 12 bases lying between them. There are 15 residues in the CDR3. Germline CDR1 SGDLS, CDR2 YYNGEE. The CDR3 coding sequence is TGTGCCAGCAGCCCTGGAGGGGTAAGCACAGATACGCAGTATTTT. The encoded protein is CASSPGGVSTDTQYF. The variable domain in full, completed from reference TRBV9 and TRBJ2-3, reads DSGVTQTPKHLITATGQRVTLRCSPRSGDLSVYWYQQSLDQGLQFLIQYYNGEERAKGNILERFSAQQFPDLHSELNLSSLELGDSALYFCASSPGGVSTDTQYFGPGTRLTVL.

This clone has only a few counts. The J gene is TRBJ1-5, the V gene TRBV27; 8 bases line up with TRBD1. Losses at the gene ends were 4 bases for V and 3 bases for J; bases not matched to a gene: 8. In germline, CDR1 is MNHEY, CDR2 SMNVEV (reference sequence). This CDR3 region has 16 residues. Here the CDR3 DNA reads TGTGCCAGCAGTTCCCTGACAGGGGTCGTCAATCAGCCCCAGCATTTT. Its protein product is CASSSLTGVVNQPQHF.

The J gene is TRBJ2-3, the V gene TRBV6-4; 7 nucleotides line up with TRBD2. Germline CDR1 MRHNA, CDR2 SNTAGT. There are 16 residues in the CDR3. Unmatched junction bases numbered 10, after V lost 5 bases and J lost 2 bases. The CDR3 protein is CASSPGGGLITDTQYF. CDR3 DNA sequence: TGTGCCAGCAGTCCCGGCGGGGGACTAATCACAGATACGCAGTATTTT.

The chain couples TRBV13 to TRBJ2-5, with 10 bases aligning to TRBD1. CDR3 length: 15 residues. With V trimmed by 5 bases and J by 5 bases, 8 bases remained unmatched. Germline V gene lookup returns CDR1 PRHDT and CDR2 FYEKMQ (reference sequence). In DNA, the CDR3 is TGTGCCAGCAGCCCTGACAGGGGGCGCCGGGAGACCCAGTACTTC. It codes for CASSPDRGRRETQYF.

The J gene is TRBJ1-5, the V gene TRBV11-2; tentatively, D is TRBD1 (5 bases). Germline V gives CDR1 SGHAT, CDR2 FQNNGV. Trimming shortened V by 4 bases and J by 4 bases, and 8 bases separated the two germline ends. The CDR3 contains 13 residues. Written as DNA, the CDR3 is TGTGCCAGCAGCTCCGACAGAAATCAGCCCCAGCATTTT. Its translation: CASSSDRNQPQHF. Supplemented by reference TRBV11-2 and TRBJ1-5, the full variable domain reads EAGVAQSPRYKIIEKRQSVAFWCNPISGHATLYWYQQILGQGPKLLIQFQNNGVVDDSQLPKDRFSAERLKGVDSTLKIQPAKLEDSAVYLCASSSDRNQPQHFGDGTRLSIL.

This clone was picked up a small number of times. The rearrangement joins TRBV5-4 to TRBJ1-5; D gene ambiguous. Germline V gene lookup returns CDR1 SGHNT and CDR2 YYREEE (reference sequence). The CDR3 loop spans 14 amino acids. Between the trimmed V and J ends, which lost 4 bases and 4 bases, there was a span of 12 bases. The CDR3 is CASSRDRGNQPQHF. In DNA, the CDR3 is TGTGCCAGCAGCCGCGACCGGGGAAATCAGCCCCAGCATTTT. The whole variable domain, remainder taken from reference TRBV5-4 and TRBJ1-5, is ETGVTQSPTHLIKTRGQQVTLRCSSQSGHNTVSWYQQALGQGPQFIFQYYREEENGRGNFPPRFSGLQFPNYSSELNVNALELDDSALYLCASSRDRGNQPQHFGDGTRLSIL.

The chain uses TRBV5-4 and TRBJ2-6; 8 nucleotides match TRBD1. Trimming cost V 0 bases and J 2 bases; bases outside gene matches: 4. This CDR3 region has 17 residues. The germline V gene encodes CDR1 SGHNT and CDR2 YYREEE (reference sequence). CDR3 bases: TGTGCCAGCAGCTTGGGACAGGGGAACCCTGGGGCCAACGTCCTGACTTTC. This translates into CASSLGQGNPGANVLTF.

V gene TRBV5-1 combines with J gene TRBJ2-3; D remains unclear. V was shortened by 5 bases and J by 5 bases, with 15 bases between the two germline ends. CDR3 length: 14 amino acids. CDR1 SGHRS and CDR2 YFSETQ come from the germline V gene. This CDR3 reads CASRPGGVIDTQYF. The CDR3 DNA reads TGCGCCAGCAGGCCCGGTGGAGTTATAGATACGCAGTATTTT.

The rearrangement uses TRBV15 and TRBJ1-1; D uncertain. Germline V lookup: CDR1 LNHNV, CDR2 YYDKDF (reference sequence). Deletions cut 0 bases from V and 4 bases from J, with 15 bases between. This CDR3 is 16 amino acids long. DNA of the CDR3: TGTGCCACCAGCAGAGACTATCCCGAGGCGGCCACTGAAGCTTTCTTT. It translates to CATSRDYPEAATEAFF. The full variable domain, its missing parts supplied by reference TRBV15 and TRBJ1-1, is DAMVIQNPRYQVTQFGKPVTLSCSQTLNHNVMYWYQQKSSQAPKLLFHYYDKDFNNEADTPDNFQSRRPNTSFCFLDIRSPGLGDTAMYLCATSRDYPEAATEAFFGQGTRLTVV.

The chain employs TRBV3-1 (or the pseudogene TRBV3-2) and TRBJ2-5; TRBD2 is a possible D gene (6 bases). In germline, CDR1 is LGHDT, CDR2 YNNKEL (reference sequence). CDR3 length: 17 residues. The V and J ends lost 0 bases and 0 bases respectively, with 14 bases between them. The CDR3 is CASSQDGQRAHQETQYF. The CDR3 DNA follows: TGTGCCAGCAGCCAAGATGGTCAGCGGGCACACCAAGAGACCCAGTACTTC.

The chain uses TRBV19 and TRBJ2-2; tentative D call: TRBD2 (6 bases). The CDR3 sequence is 17 residues long. Germline loops: CDR1 LNHDA, CDR2 SQIVND (reference sequence). The V gene lost 3 bases and the J gene lost 4 bases, with 18 bases spanning the gap. The CDR3 nucleotides read TGTGCCAGTAGTATTGGAGGGCGCGCTGCCTTCACCGGGGAGCTGTTTTTT. Translated, it gives CASSIGGRAAFTGELFF. The full variable domain, completed using reference TRBV19 and TRBJ2-2, is DGGITQSPKYLFRKEGQNVTLSCEQNLNHDAMYWYRQDPGQGLRLIYYSQIVNDFQKGDIAEGYSVSREKKESFPLTVTSAQKNPTAFYLCASSIGGRAAFTGELFFGEGSRLTVL.

The chain has TRBV30 and TRBJ2-1; 7 positions agree with TRBD2. The CDR3 has 13 amino acids. Germline trimming cut 4 bases from V and 7 bases from J; bases unmatched to any gene: 7. Per germline, CDR1 GTSNPN and CDR2 SVGIG (reference sequence). This chain's CDR3 is CAWTRPGGNEQFF. CDR3 nucleotides: TGTGCCTGGACCCGGCCCGGGGGGAATGAGCAGTTCTTC.

The chain is built from TRBV18 and TRBJ2-7; no definite D call. Deletions cut 3 bases from V and 4 bases from J, with 7 bases between. There are 12 residues in the CDR3. Germline V gene data show CDR1 as KGHSH and CDR2 as LQKENI. The CDR3, as DNA: TGTGCCAGCTCACCGGACGAGTACGAGCAGTACTTC. This codes for CASSPDEYEQYF.